The 9 T cell receptor beta chains below were found in one sample sequenced in a study of blood T cell repertoires in COVID-19. TCRdb keeps only in-frame clones here, not all; method: immunoSEQ multiplex PCR. The data contain 90,000 to 100,000 clones, about four fifths of them singletons. Sequencing was performed on peripheral blood. The receptors stem from a man between 65 and 79 years old with acute or convalescent COVID-19.

The J gene is TRBJ1-2, the V gene TRBV24-1; D remains unclear. The germline gives CDR1 KGHDR, CDR2 SFDVKD. The CDR3 totals 14 residues. The V end lost 3 bases, the J end lost 7 bases, and 14 bases lay between the germline ends. CDR3 protein: CATSDHKAEGGYTF. CDR3 coding DNA: TGTGCCACCAGTGATCATAAGGCGGAGGGTGGCTACACCTTC.

The J gene is TRBJ2-7, the V gene TRBV3-1 (or the pseudogene TRBV3-2), with a weak D call TRBD1 (6 bases). The length of the CDR3 is 15 residues. Germline CDR1 and CDR2: LGHDT and YNNKEL (reference sequence). Deletions cut 4 bases from V and 2 bases from J, with 15 bases between. The CDR3 region has the DNA TGTGCCAGCAGCCCTCCCGGGACACCTGCCTACGAGCAGTACTTC. The encoded protein is CASSPPGTPAYEQYF.

This clone was recorded a few times. This rearrangement joins TRBV19 to TRBJ1-1, with D uncertain. The length of the CDR3 is 14 residues. The V end lost 3 bases, the J end lost 4 bases, and 12 bases lay between the germline ends. Germline V gives CDR1 LNHDA, CDR2 SQIVND (reference sequence). The CDR3 DNA reads as TGTGCCAGTAGTATGGAGCGTATATCCACTGAAGCTTTCTTT. Translating gives CASSMERISTEAFF.

This chain connects TRBV27 to TRBJ2-1; 9 bases are a match to TRBD1. Trimming took 8 bases from V and 6 from J; bases not matched to a gene: 14. CDR1 MNHEY and CDR2 SMNVEV come from the germline V gene (reference sequence). CDR3 length equals 16 residues. The CDR3, as DNA: TGTGCCAGCCGCTGGTCCGGACTACAGGGGGCCAATGAGCAGTTCTTC. As protein: CASRWSGLQGANEQFF.

The rearrangement links TRBV28 to TRBJ1-2, with D unresolved. Germline CDR1 and CDR2: MDHEN and SYDVKM. Trimming shortened V by 3 bases and J by 7 bases, and 9 bases separated the two germline ends. The CDR3 length is 12 residues. DNA of the CDR3: TGTGCCAGCAGTTTCCCCGGGTTTGGCTACACCTTC. Protein: CASSFPGFGYTF.

This chain uses TRBV5-5 with TRBJ1-1, with D unresolved. The CDR3 sequence is 14 residues long. Germline lookup yields CDR1 SGHKS and CDR2 YYEKEE (reference sequence). Trimming pared 7 bases from V and 1 base from J, leaving 14 bases between. This CDR3 is CASRTGNPNTEAFF. The CDR3 DNA sequence: TGTGCCAGCCGTACGGGTAACCCGAACACTGAAGCTTTCTTT.

V is TRBV27 and J is TRBJ1-2, with 7 bases fitting TRBD1. This CDR3 comprises 13 residues. Trimming cost V 6 bases and J 4 bases; bases outside gene matches: 5. Germline assignment: CDR1 MNHEY and CDR2 SMNVEV (reference sequence). This CDR3 reads CASRPQGGYGYTF. The CDR3 DNA is TGTGCCAGCAGACCCCAGGGGGGCTATGGCTACACCTTC.

The chain recombines TRBV6-6 with TRBJ2-7; no definite D call. V was cut by 5 bases and J by 5 bases, with 10 bases left in between. Germline assignment: CDR1 MNHNY and CDR2 SVGAGI (reference sequence). The CDR3 contains 12 residues. The CDR3 bases are TGTGCCAGCAGTAACACCAGAAACGAGCAGTACTTC. Amino acid sequence: CASSNTRNEQYF.

The chain links TRBV3-1 (or the pseudogene TRBV3-2) to TRBJ1-4, with TRBD1 identical over 7 bases. V trimming: 4 bases; J trimming: 5 bases; junction bases outside the gene matches: 10. This CDR3 spans 16 amino acids. CDR1 and CDR2 (germline): LGHDT, YNNKEL (reference sequence). CDR3 in amino acids: CASSLGSGQENEKLFF. DNA for the CDR3: TGTGCCAGCAGCCTTGGTTCCGGACAGGAGAATGAAAAACTGTTTTTT.